Below are 24 T cell receptor beta chains sequenced from a single sample in a study of blood T cells in healthy people across ages. Alongside a J-beta primer mix, a sample-barcoded 5' primer served in a second PCR lasting about 7 to 12 cycles. TCRdb called the 5' RACE reads again in MiXCR, with one record for every CDR3 protein. In the table there are fewer than 1,200,000 distinct CDR3 sequences, roughly a quarter of which are singletons. This sample was shared with a second study, whose subject was T cells of mothers and their children.

Sequencing input: blood. The source is a girl aged 2-15 years in good health.

This clonotype was seen only once. V and J are TRBV20-1 and TRBJ2-5; no reliable D call. V was trimmed by 4 bases and J by 3 bases, leaving 18 bases between them. The CDR3 length is 15 residues. CDR1 is DFQATT and CDR2 is SNEGSKA in the germline V gene (reference sequence). The CDR3 region is CSATKKDDSEETQYF. CDR3 DNA: TGCAGTGCTACCAAAAAAGACGACTCGGAAGAGACCCAGTACTTC.

The chain couples TRBV9 to TRBJ2-6; no definite D call. The CDR3 covers 17 residues. V was pared by 0 bases and J by 0 bases, with 10 bases between. The germline CDR1 and CDR2 sequences are SGDLS and YYNGEE. CDR3 nucleotide sequence: TGTGCCAGCAGCGTAGACCCGGGCCACTCTGGGGCCAACGTCCTGACTTTC. Protein: CASSVDPGHSGANVLTF.

As concerns this clonotype: Compared with germline, one end of the junction differs, possibly owing to a read error. The chain couples TRBV10-3 to TRBJ2-7; possibly TRBD2 for D (6 bases). TRBJ2-5 matches the DNA end more closely, so the J call is doubtful. The germline V gene encodes CDR1 ENHRY and CDR2 SYGVKD. The CDR3 loop spans 14 amino acids. The CDR3 protein is CAMWSAGQQGTQYF. CDR3 bases: TGTGCCATGTGGTCGGCGGGGCAACAAGGGACCCAGTACTTC.

This clonotype was counted a single time. The chain recombines TRBV20-1 with TRBJ2-1, with D perhaps assigned TRBD1 or TRBD2 (5 bases each). This CDR3 is built from 18 residues. V lost 6 bases and J 2 bases, leaving 26 bases between the germline ends. Germline V gene lookup returns CDR1 DFQATT and CDR2 SNEGSKA (reference sequence). This CDR3 is CSAERSSGRAETYNEQFF. DNA of the CDR3: TGCAGTGCCGAGAGATCGTCGGGACGGGCGGAGACCTACAATGAGCAGTTCTTC.

This clonotype was picked up a small number of times. This rearrangement joins TRBV27 to TRBJ1-1; the D is unclear. Germline lookup yields CDR1 MNHEY and CDR2 SMNVEV (reference sequence). The V end was cut by 8 bases, the J end by 1 base, with 17 bases between. The CDR3 covers 15 residues. The CDR3 DNA sequence: TGTGCCAGCCATAAAGGGTTGACTGGGAACACTGAAGCTTTCTTT. Translated: CASHKGLTGNTEAFF.

CDR3 region: CASSGSGLAKETQYF. CDR3 nucleotide sequence: TGTGCCAGCAGTGGCTCGGGACTAGCGAAAGAGACCCAGTACTTC. The rearrangement links TRBV6-5 to TRBJ2-5; TRBD2 matches 10 bases. There are 15 residues in the CDR3. CDR1 and CDR2 from the germline V gene are MNHEY and SVGAGI. The V gene end was trimmed by 5 bases and the J gene end by 3 bases; junction bases not matched to a gene: 6.

V is TRBV11-3 and J is TRBJ1-4, with D perhaps matching TRBD1 (6 bases). Between the trimmed V and J ends, which lost 5 bases and 8 bases, there was a span of 18 bases. Germline CDR1 reads SGHNT; CDR2 reads YENEEA. The CDR3 spans 15 residues. The CDR3 sequence is CASSKPGYQGEKLFF. CDR3 DNA: TGTGCCAGCAGCAAGCCGGGCTATCAGGGGGAAAAACTGTTTTTT.

The V gene is TRBV20-1, the J gene TRBJ1-2; no clear D gene. CDR3 length equals 14 residues. Trimming left V 6 bases short and J 5 bases short, with 19 bases between. Germline V lookup: CDR1 DFQATT, CDR2 SNEGSKA (reference sequence). In nucleotides, the CDR3 is TGCAGTGCCCTGGCCAGCCAGACTTATTATGGCTACACCTTC. This gives the protein CSALASQTYYGYTF.

This clonotype was picked up a small number of times. The rearrangement joins TRBV3-1 to TRBJ1-2; D gene uncertain. The CDR3 covers 13 residues. With 1 base removed from V and 4 bases from J, the gap between germline ends came to 7 bases. CDR1 and CDR2 (germline): LGHDT, YNNKEL (reference sequence). CDR3 nucleotide sequence: TGTGCCAGCAGCCAAGGAAAGGGCTATGGCTACACCTTC. This sequence encodes CASSQGKGYGYTF.

The J gene is TRBJ2-7, the V gene TRBV29-1; 11 bases are a match to TRBD1. V was pared by 6 bases and J by 5 bases, with 9 bases of the junction left unmatched. In germline, CDR1 is SQVTM, CDR2 ANQGSEA. The CDR3 is 14 amino acids. CDR3 nucleotide sequence: TGCAGCGTCCTAGGTGGGACAGGGGGGAACGAGCAGTACTTC. Translation gives CSVLGGTGGNEQYF.

In regard to this clonotype: One end of the junction varies from germline; a read error may be responsible. This chain links TRBV7-2 with TRBJ2-1, with 10 bases that match TRBD2. This CDR3 region has 15 residues. Per germline, CDR1 SGHTA and CDR2 FQGNSA. The CDR3 DNA reads as TGCGCCAGCAGCCAATTGGCTAGCGGGAGCTATGAGCAGTTCTTC. Its protein product is CASSQLASGSYEQFF.

This clonotype was seen only a few times. This chain connects TRBV5-1 to TRBJ2-1, with TRBD1 identical over 9 bases. Trimming at V came to 4 bases and at J to 8 bases, leaving 13 bases not matched to a gene. The CDR3 has 16 amino acids. Looked up from germline, CDR1 is SGHRS and CDR2 is YFSETQ. The CDR3 DNA is TGCGCCAGCAGCGTAGCTTCCGGTACAGGGGGCTATGAGCAGTTCTTC. Translating it yields CASSVASGTGGYEQFF.

This clonotype was counted between two and nine times. V usage is TRBV20-1 and J usage is TRBJ1-4; D is undetermined. Trimming pared 0 bases from V and 8 bases from J, leaving 4 bases between. The length of the CDR3 is 11 residues. CDR1 DFQATT and CDR2 SNEGSKA come from the germline V gene (reference sequence). The CDR3 here is CSAREDEKLFF. DNA for the CDR3: TGCAGTGCTAGAGAGGACGAAAAACTGTTTTTT.

The CDR3 here is CASSRRGTFNEKLFF. In DNA form, the CDR3 reads TGCGCCAGCAGCCGCCGGGGGACATTTAATGAAAAACTGTTTTTT. The chain carries TRBV5-1 and TRBJ1-4, with D possibly TRBD1 on 6 matching bases. Germline-derived CDR1 and CDR2 are SGHRS and YFSETQ. With 4 bases removed from V and 4 bases from J, the gap between germline ends came to 14 bases. The CDR3 contains 15 residues. The variable domain in full, with the rest retrieved from reference TRBV5-1 and TRBJ1-4, is KAGVTQTPRYLIKTRGQQVTLSCSPISGHRSVSWYQQTPGQGLQFLFEYFSETQRNKGNFPGRFSGRQFSNSRSEMNVSTLELGDSALYLCASSRRGTFNEKLFFGSGTQLSVL.

This chain joins TRBV2 and TRBJ1-2; 8 bases align to TRBD1. V trimming: 2 bases; J trimming: 3 bases; junction bases outside the gene matches: 8. Germline V gives CDR1 SNHLY, CDR2 FYNNEI. The CDR3 extends over 16 amino acids. This chain's CDR3 is CASSESRGRVDYGYTF. In DNA, the CDR3 is TGTGCCAGCAGTGAATCCAGGGGGCGCGTCGACTATGGCTACACCTTC.

Only a few counts were recorded for this clonotype. J is TRBJ2-1 and V is TRBV4-1; possible D gene TRBD2, 6 bases. CDR1 and CDR2 from the germline V gene are MGHRA and YSYEKL. V was clipped by 1 base and J by 3 bases, with 13 bases between them. The CDR3 loop spans 16 amino acids. The DNA for the CDR3 is TGCGCCAGCAGCCAAGTTCCGGGGGAGATCTACAATGAGCAGTTCTTC. Translated: CASSQVPGEIYNEQFF.

J is TRBJ2-1 and V is TRBV7-3; no reliable D call. The CDR3 extends over 21 amino acids. Germline V gene lookup returns CDR1 SGHTA and CDR2 FQGTGA. Trimming pared 8 bases from V and 5 bases from J, leaving 37 bases between. The CDR3 spells CASQPFRPEVRSPEQHNEQFF. The CDR3 DNA sequence: TGTGCCAGCCAACCGTTTAGGCCGGAAGTTAGGTCCCCAGAACAACACAATGAGCAGTTCTTC.

The chain has TRBV20-1 and TRBJ2-5; TRBD1 matches at 8 bases. The J call may be wrong; the DNA end is better matched by TRBJ2-1. This CDR3 spans 15 amino acids. Germline V lookup: CDR1 DFQATT, CDR2 SNEGSKA (reference sequence). CDR3 sequence: CSARLSTGAHNEQFF. The CDR3 region has the DNA TGCAGTGCTAGATTATCGACAGGGGCCCACAATGAGCAGTTCTTC.

The chain uses TRBV5-6 and TRBJ1-1, with TRBD1 as a possible D gene (5 bases). V was cut by 4 bases and J by 7 bases, with 17 bases left in between. The CDR3 totals 14 residues. Per the germline V gene, CDR1 is SGHDT and CDR2 is YYEEEE. The CDR3 sequence is CASSLRGAGVEAFF. The CDR3 nucleotides read TGTGCCAGCAGCCTGAGGGGAGCGGGGGTTGAAGCTTTCTTT.

The chain combines TRBV6-1 with TRBJ2-6; the D is unclear. The CDR3 contains 14 residues. Germline values: CDR1 MNHNS, CDR2 SASEGT. The V end lost 8 bases, the J end lost 0 bases, and 8 bases lay between the germline ends. The CDR3 loop is CASDVSSGANVLTF. For the CDR3, the DNA is TGTGCCAGCGATGTAAGCTCTGGGGCCAACGTCCTGACTTTC.

Only a few counts were recorded for this clonotype. This chain connects TRBV28 to TRBJ2-5; D may be TRBD2 (6 bases). The J call may be wrong; the DNA end is better matched by TRBJ2-7. The CDR3 runs to 16 residues. The germline V gene encodes CDR1 MDHEN and CDR2 SYDVKM. CDR3 sequence: CASSLISAGRSYEQYF. The CDR3 DNA follows: TGTGCCAGCAGTTTAATATCGGCGGGACGCTCCTACGAGCAGTACTTC.

This chain's CDR3 is CSARGTGEYGYTF. CDR3 coding DNA: TGCAGTGCTAGAGGGACAGGGGAATATGGCTACACCTTC. The chain recombines TRBV20-1 with TRBJ1-2; 9 nucleotides align to TRBD1. CDR1 is DFQATT, CDR2 SNEGSKA, per germline (reference sequence). V trimming: 1 base; J trimming: 5 bases; junction bases outside the gene matches: 2. This CDR3 contains 13 residues.

The rearrangement uses TRBV7-9 and TRBJ2-5; 13 bases are shared with TRBD2. The J call is doubtful: the DNA matches TRBJ2-1 better. Per the germline V gene, CDR1 is SEHNR and CDR2 is FQNEAQ (reference sequence). The CDR3 covers 15 residues. DNA of the CDR3: TGTGCCAGCAGCCCTCGACTAGCGGGAGGTCATGAGCAGTTCTTC. Protein sequence: CASSPRLAGGHEQFF.

This clonotype was observed a few times. This chain connects TRBV4-3 to TRBJ2-7; no clear D. V lost 0 bases to trimming and J lost 1 base, with 13 bases between them. The CDR3 has 16 residues. Germline CDR1 and CDR2: LGHNA and YSLEER. CDR3 residues: CASSQDWAASSYEQYF. In DNA form, the CDR3 reads TGCGCCAGCAGCCAAGATTGGGCAGCCTCTTCCTACGAGCAGTACTTC.